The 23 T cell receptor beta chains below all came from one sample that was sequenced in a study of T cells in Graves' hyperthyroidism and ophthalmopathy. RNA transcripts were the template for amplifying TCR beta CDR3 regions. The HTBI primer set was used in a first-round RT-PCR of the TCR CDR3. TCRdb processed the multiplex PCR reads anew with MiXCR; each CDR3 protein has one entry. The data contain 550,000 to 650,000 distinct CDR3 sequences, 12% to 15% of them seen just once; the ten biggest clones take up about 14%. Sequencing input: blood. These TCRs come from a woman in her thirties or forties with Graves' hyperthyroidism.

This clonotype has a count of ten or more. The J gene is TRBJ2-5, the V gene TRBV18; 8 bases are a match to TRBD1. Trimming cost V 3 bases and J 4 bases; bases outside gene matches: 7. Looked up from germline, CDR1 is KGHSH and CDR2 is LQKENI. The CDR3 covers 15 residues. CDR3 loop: CASSPRTGLGETQYF. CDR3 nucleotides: TGTGCCAGCTCACCGCGGACAGGGTTAGGAGAGACCCAGTACTTC.

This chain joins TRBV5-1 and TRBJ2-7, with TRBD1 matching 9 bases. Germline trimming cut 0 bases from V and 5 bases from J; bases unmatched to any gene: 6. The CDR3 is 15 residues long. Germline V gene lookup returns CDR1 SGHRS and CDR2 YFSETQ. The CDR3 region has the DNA TGCGCCAGCAGCTTGGGGGGACAGGGTGGCGACGAGCAGTACTTC. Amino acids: CASSLGGQGGDEQYF.

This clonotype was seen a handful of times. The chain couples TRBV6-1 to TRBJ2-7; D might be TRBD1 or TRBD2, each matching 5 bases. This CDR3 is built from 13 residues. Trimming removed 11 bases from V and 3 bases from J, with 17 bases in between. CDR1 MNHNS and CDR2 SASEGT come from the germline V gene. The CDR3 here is CAFSMGGGYEQYF. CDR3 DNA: TGTGCCTTCAGTATGGGTGGGGGCTACGAGCAGTACTTC.

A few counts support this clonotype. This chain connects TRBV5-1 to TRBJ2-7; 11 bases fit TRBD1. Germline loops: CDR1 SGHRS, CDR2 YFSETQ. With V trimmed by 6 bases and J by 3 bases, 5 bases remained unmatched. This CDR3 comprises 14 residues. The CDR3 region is CASISGTGGYEQYF. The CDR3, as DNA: TGCGCCAGCATTTCCGGGACAGGGGGCTACGAGCAGTACTTC.

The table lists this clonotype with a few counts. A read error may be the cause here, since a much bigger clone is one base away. The CDR3 region has the DNA TGTGCCAGCAGCTCGGCGGGCCAGTATGGCAACACCTTC. Translated, it gives CASSSAGQYGNTF. The rearrangement uses TRBV7-3 and TRBJ1-2; D not resolved. The CDR3 loop spans 13 amino acids. Germline loops: CDR1 SGHTA, CDR2 FQGTGA.

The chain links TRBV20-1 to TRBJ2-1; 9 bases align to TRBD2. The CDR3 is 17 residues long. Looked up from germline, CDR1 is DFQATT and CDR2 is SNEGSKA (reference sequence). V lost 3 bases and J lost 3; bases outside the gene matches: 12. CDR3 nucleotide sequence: TGCAGTGCTAGGATCCCCCCCCCGACTAGCGGCTACAATGAGCAGTTCTTC. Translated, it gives CSARIPPPTSGYNEQFF.

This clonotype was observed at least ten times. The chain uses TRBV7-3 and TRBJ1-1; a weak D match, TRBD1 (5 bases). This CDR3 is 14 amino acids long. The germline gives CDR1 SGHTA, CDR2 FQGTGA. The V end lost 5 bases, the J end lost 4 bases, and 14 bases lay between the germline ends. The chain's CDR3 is CASSIAGGGTEAFF. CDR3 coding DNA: TGTGCCAGCAGCATCGCGGGGGGGGGCACTGAAGCTTTCTTT.

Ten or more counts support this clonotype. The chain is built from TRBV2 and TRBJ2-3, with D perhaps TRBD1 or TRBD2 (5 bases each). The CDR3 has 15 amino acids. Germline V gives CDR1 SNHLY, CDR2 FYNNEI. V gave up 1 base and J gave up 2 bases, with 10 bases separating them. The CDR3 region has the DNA TGTGCCAGCAGTGAAGAGGGGAGTCACACAGATACGCAGTATTTT. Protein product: CASSEEGSHTDTQYF.

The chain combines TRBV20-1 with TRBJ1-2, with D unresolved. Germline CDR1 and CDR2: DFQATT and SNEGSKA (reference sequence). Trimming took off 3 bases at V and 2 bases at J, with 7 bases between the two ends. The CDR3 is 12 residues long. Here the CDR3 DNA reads TGCAGTGCTAGGCCGGGAAACTATGGCTACACCTTC. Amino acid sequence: CSARPGNYGYTF.

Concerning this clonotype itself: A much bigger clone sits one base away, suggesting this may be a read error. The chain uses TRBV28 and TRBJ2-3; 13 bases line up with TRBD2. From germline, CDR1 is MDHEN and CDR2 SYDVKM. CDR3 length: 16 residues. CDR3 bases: TGTGCCGGCAGCCCTGGGACTAGCGGGACTACAGATACGCAGTATTTT. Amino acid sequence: CAGSPGTSGTTDTQYF.

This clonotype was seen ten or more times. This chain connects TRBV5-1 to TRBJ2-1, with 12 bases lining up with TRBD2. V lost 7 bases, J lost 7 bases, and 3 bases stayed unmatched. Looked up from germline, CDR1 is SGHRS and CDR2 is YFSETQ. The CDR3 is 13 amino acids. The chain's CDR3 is CASSTSGRNEQFF. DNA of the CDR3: TGCGCCAGCTCGACTAGCGGGAGAAATGAGCAGTTCTTC.

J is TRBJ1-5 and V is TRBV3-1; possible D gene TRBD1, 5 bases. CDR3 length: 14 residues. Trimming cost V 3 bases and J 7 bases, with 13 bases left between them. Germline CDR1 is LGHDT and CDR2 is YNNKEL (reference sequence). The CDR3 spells CASSHQGTGQPQHF. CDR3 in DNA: TGTGCCAGCAGCCATCAGGGTACGGGGCAGCCCCAGCATTTT.

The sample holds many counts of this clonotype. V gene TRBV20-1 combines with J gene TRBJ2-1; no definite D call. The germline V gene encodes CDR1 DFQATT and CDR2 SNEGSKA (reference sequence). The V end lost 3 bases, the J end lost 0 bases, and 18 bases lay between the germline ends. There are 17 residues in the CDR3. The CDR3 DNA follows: TGCAGTGCTAGTAATCCAAACAGTTTGTTCTCCTACAATGAGCAGTTCTTC. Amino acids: CSASNPNSLFSYNEQFF.

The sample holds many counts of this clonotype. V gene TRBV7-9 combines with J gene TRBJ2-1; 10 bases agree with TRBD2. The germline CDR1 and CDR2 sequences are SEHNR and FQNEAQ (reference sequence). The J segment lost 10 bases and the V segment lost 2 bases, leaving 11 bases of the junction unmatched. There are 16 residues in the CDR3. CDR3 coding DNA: TGTGCCAGCAGCTTATTTGGGCTAGCGGGAGTTCTGGAGCAGTTCTTC. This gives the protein CASSLFGLAGVLEQFF. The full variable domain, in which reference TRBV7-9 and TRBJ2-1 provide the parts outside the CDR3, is DTGVSQNPRHKITKRGQNVTFRCDPISEHNRLYWYRQTLGQGPEFLTYFQNEAQLEKSRLLSDRFSAERPKGSFSTLEIQRTEQGDSAMYLCASSLFGLAGVLEQFFGPGTRLTVL.

The CDR3 loop is CSTGSSYEQYF. CDR3 sequence (DNA): TGCAGCACAGGGTCCTCCTACGAGCAGTACTTC. The V call is TRBV20-1, the J call TRBJ2-7; D is perhaps TRBD1 (6 bases). The germline V gene has CDR1 DFQATT and CDR2 SNEGSKA (reference sequence). The CDR3 runs 11 residues.

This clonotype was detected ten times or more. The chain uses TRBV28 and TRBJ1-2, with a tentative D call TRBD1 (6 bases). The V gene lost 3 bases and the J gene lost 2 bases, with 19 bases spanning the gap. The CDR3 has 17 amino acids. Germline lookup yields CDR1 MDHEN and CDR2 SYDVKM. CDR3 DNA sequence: TGTGCCAGCAGTTTCCTGGACAGCGCGCAATTAAACTATGGCTACACCTTC. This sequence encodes CASSFLDSAQLNYGYTF.

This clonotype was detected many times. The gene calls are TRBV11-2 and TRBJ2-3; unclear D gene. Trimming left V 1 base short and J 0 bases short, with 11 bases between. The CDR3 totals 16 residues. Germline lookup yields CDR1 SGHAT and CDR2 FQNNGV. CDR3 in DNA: TGTGCCAGCAGCTTAGTCGGTGGAATGAGCACAGATACGCAGTATTTT. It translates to CASSLVGGMSTDTQYF. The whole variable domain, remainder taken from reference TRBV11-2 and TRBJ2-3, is EAGVAQSPRYKIIEKRQSVAFWCNPISGHATLYWYQQILGQGPKLLIQFQNNGVVDDSQLPKDRFSAERLKGVDSTLKIQPAKLEDSAVYLCASSLVGGMSTDTQYFGPGTRLTVL.

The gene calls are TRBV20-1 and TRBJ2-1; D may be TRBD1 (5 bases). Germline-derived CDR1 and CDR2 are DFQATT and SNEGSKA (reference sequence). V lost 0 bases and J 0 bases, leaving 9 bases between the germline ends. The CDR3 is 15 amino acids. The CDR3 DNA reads TGCAGTGCTAGAGAAAGACAGAACTCCTACAATGAGCAGTTCTTC. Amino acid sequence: CSARERQNSYNEQFF.

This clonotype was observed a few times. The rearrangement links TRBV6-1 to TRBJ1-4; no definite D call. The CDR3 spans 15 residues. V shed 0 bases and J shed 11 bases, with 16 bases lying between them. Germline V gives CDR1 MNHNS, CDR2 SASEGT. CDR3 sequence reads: CASSEASATAVKLFF. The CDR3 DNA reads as TGTGCCAGCAGTGAAGCCTCGGCAACGGCGGTGAAACTGTTTTTT.

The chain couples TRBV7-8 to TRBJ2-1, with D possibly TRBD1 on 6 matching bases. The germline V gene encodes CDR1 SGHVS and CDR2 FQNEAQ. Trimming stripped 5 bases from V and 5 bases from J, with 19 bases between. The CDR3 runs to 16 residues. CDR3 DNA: TGTGCCAGCAGCGGAAGGGACACCACCTTCGACAATGAGCAGTTCTTC. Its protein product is CASSGRDTTFDNEQFF.

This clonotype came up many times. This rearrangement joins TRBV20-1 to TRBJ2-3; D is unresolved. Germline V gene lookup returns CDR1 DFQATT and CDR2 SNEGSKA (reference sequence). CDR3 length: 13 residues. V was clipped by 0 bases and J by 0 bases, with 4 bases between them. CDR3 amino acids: CSAREVSTDTQYF. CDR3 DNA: TGCAGTGCTAGAGAAGTAAGCACAGATACGCAGTATTTT.

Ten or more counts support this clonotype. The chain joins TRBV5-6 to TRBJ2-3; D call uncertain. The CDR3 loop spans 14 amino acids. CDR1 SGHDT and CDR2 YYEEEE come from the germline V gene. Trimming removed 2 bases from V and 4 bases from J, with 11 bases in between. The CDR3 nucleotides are TGTGCCAGCAGCTTCGGTTTCGGAGCAGATACGCAGTATTTT. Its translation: CASSFGFGADTQYF.

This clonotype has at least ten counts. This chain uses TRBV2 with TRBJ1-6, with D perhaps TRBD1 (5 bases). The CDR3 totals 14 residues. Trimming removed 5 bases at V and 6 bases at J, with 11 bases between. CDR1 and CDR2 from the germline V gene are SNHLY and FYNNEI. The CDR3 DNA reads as TGTGCCAGCAGTCACCGGGACCCTAATTCACCCCTCCACTTT. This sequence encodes CASSHRDPNSPLHF.